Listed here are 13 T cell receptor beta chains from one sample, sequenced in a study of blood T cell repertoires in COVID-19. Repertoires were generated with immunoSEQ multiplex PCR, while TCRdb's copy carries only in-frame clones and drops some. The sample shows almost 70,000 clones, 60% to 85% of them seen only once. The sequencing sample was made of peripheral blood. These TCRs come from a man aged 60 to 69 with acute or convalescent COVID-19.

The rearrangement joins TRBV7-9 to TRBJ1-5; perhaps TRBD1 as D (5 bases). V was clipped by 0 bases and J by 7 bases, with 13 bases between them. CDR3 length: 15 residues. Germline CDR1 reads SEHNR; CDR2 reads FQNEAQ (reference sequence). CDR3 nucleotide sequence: TGTGCCAGCAGCTTAGCGTGGGGGGGGGACCAGCCCCAGCATTTT. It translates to CASSLAWGGDQPQHF.

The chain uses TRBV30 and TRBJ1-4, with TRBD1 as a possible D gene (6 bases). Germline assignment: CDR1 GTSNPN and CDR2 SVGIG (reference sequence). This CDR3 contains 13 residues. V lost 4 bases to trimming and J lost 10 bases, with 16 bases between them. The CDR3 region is CAWIGRGEGKLFF. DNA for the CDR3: TGTGCCTGGATCGGCAGGGGAGAGGGAAAACTGTTTTTT.

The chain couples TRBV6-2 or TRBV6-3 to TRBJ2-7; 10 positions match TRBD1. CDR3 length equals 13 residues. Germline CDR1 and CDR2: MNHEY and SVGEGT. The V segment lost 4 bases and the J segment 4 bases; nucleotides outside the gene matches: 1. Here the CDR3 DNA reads TGTGCCAGCAGTTGGACAGGGGGTTACGAGCAGTACTTC. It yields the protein CASSWTGGYEQYF.

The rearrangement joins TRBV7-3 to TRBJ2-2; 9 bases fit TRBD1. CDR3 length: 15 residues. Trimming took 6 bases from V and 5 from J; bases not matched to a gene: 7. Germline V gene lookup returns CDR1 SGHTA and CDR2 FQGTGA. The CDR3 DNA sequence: TGTGCCAGCAGTTTCGGACAGGGGAGGACCGGGGAGCTGTTTTTT. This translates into CASSFGQGRTGELFF.

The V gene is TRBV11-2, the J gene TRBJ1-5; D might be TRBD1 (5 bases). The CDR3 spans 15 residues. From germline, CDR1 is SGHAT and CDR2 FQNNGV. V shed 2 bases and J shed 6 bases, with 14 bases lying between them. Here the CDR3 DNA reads TGTGCCAGCAGCTTAACAGGCGGAGTTGGTCAGCCCCAGCATTTT. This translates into CASSLTGGVGQPQHF.

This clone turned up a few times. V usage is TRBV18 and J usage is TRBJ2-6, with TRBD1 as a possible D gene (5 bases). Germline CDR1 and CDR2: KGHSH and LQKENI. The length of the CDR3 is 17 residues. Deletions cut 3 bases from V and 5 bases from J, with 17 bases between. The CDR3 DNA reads TGTGCCAGCTCACCGCTTTCACAGGTCCGTCGGGCCAACGTCCTGACTTTC. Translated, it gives CASSPLSQVRRANVLTF.

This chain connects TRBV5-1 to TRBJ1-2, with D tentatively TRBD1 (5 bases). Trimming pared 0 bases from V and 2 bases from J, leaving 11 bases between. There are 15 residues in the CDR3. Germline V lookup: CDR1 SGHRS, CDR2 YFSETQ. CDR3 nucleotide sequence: TGCGCCAGCAGCTTGGGGGGCAGGATGAACTATGGCTACACCTTC. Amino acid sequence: CASSLGGRMNYGYTF.

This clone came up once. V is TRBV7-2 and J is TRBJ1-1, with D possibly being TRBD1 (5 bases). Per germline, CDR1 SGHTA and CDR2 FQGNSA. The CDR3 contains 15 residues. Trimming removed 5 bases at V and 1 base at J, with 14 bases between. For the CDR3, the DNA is TGTGCCAGCAGCCAACTCAGGGTAGAGAACACTGAAGCTTTCTTT. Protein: CASSQLRVENTEAFF.

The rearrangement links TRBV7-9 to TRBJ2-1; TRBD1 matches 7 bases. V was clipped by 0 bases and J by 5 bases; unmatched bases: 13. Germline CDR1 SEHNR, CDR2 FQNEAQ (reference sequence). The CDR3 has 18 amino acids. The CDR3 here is CASSLAGGKTLYNNEQFF. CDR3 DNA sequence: TGTGCCAGCAGCTTAGCAGGGGGCAAAACCCTATACAACAATGAGCAGTTCTTC.

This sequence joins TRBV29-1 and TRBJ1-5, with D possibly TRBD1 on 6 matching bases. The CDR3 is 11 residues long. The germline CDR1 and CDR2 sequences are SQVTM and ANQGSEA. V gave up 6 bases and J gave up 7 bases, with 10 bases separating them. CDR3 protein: CSVGDIQPQHF. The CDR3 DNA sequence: TGCAGCGTCGGGGACATCCAGCCCCAGCATTTT.

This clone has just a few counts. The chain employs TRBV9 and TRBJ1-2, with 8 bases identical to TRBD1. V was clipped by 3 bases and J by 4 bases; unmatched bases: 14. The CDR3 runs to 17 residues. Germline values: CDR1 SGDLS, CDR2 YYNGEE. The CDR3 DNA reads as TGTGCCAGCAGCGGCGTCACTGACAGGGGATGGAGCTATGGCTACACCTTC. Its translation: CASSGVTDRGWSYGYTF.

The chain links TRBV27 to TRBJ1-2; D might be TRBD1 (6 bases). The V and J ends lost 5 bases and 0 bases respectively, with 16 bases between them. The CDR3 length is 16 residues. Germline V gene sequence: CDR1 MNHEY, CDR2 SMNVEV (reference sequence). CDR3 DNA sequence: TGTGCCAGCAGTCCTAACCTCGGACAGCCTAACTATGGCTACACCTTC. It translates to CASSPNLGQPNYGYTF.

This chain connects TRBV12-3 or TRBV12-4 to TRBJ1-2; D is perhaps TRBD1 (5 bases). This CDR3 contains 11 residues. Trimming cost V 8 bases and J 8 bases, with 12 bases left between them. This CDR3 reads CASEEGAGYTF. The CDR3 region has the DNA TGTGCCAGCGAAGAAGGGGCGGGCTACACCTTC.